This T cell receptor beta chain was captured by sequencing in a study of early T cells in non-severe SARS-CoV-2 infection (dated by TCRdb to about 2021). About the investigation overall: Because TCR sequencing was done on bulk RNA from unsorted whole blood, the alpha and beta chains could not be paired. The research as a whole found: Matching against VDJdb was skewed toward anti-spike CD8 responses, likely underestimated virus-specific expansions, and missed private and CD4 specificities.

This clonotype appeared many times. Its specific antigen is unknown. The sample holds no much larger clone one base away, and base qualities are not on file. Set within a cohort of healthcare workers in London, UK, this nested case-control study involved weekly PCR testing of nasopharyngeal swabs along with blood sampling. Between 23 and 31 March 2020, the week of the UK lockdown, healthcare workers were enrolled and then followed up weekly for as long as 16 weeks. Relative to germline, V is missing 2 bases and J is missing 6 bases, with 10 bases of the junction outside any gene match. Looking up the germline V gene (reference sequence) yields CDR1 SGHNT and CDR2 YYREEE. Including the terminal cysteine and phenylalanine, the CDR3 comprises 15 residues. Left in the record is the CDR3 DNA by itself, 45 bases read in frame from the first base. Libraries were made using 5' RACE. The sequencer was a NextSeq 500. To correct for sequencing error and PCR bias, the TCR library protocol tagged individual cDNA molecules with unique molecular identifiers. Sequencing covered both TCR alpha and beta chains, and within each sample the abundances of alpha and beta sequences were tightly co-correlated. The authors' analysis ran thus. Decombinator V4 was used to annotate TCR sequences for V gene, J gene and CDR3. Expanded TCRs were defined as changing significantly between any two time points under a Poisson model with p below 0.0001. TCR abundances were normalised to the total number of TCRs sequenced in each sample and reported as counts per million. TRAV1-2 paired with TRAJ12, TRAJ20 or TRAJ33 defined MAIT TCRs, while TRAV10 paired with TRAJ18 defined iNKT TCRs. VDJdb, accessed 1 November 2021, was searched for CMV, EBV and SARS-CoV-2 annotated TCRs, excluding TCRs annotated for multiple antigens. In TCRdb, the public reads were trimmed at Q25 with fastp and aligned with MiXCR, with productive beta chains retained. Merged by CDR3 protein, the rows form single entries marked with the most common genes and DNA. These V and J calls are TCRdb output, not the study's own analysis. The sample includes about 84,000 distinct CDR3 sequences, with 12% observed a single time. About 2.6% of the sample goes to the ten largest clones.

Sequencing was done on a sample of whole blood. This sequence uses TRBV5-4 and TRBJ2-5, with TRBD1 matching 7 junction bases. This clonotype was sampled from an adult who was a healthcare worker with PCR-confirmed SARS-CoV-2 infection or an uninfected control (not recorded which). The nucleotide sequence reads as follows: TGTGCCAGCAGCTTAGAGGGGGCGGCTTTAAAGACCCAGTACTTC. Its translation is CASSLEGAALKTQYF.